This TCR beta chain is drawn from a study of radiotherapy plus CTLA-4 blockade in lung cancer. Enrolled patients, whose metastatic non-small-cell lung cancer was chemo-refractory, received focal radiation plus CTLA-4 blockade with ipilimumab. Sequencing was performed with immunoSEQ multiplex PCR; in TCRdb, only in-frame clones are kept and a portion is missing. This sample has tens of thousands of clones, with 75% to 90% found just once. The CDR3 spans 15 residues. Germline V CDR1 and CDR2: SEHNR, FQNEAQ (reference sequence). Germline trimming cut 5 bases from V and 2 bases from J; bases unmatched to any gene: 7.

This clonotype originated in a human donor with non-small cell lung cancer who had stable disease on radiotherapy plus ipilimumab. Sequenced material: peripheral blood, taken from a patient treated with radiotherapy plus ipilimumab. The chain combines TRBV7-9 with TRBJ1-2; 8 bases line up with TRBD1. The CDR3 here is CASSHRQGWNYGYTF. The CDR3, as DNA: TGTGCCAGCAGCCACCGACAGGGGTGGAACTATGGCTACACCTTC.